This T cell receptor (beta chain) was observed in a study of T cell responses to AZD1222 COVID-19 vaccine. Study-wide results and caveats: Spike was spanned by vaccine-associated CD4 TCRs, which were dominant at 160-218 and 743-854. Repertoire sampling occurred only after the peak T cell response.

Sequencing was performed with immunoSEQ multiplex PCR; in TCRdb, only in-frame clones are kept and a portion is missing. The table shows 250,000 to 300,000 clones, with roughly 93% occurring only once. For this clone: What it recognizes is unknown.

Second-dose intervals near 4 or 12 weeks were combined. Per germline, CDR1 SGHDT and CDR2 YYEEEE. The CDR3 sequence is 12 residues long. Trimming stripped 4 bases from V and 13 bases from J, with 12 bases between. Sequencing used peripheral blood, obtained 28 days after the second AZD1222 dose. The receptor was derived from an adult who received the AZD1222 COVID-19 vaccine. The genes are TRBV5-6 and TRBJ1-6; TRBD1 might be the D (5 bases). CDR3 nucleotides: TGTGCCAGCAGCGCAGGGAGTGGGCCCCTCCACTTT. The encoded protein is CASSAGSGPLHF.